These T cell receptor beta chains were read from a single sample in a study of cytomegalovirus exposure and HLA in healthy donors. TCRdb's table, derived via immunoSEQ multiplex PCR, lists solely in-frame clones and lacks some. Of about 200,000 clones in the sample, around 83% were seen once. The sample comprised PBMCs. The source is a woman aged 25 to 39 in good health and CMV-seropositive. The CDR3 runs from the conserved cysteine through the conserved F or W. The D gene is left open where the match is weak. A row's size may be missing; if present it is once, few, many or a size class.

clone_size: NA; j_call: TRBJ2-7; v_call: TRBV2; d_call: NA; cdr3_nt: TGTGCCAGCAGCCAGTACGAGCAGTACTTC; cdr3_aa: CASSQYEQYF
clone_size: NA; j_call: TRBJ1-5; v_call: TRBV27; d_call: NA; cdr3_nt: TGTGCCAGCAGTTCAAATGGCAATCAGCCCCAGCATTTT; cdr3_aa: CASSSNGNQPQHF
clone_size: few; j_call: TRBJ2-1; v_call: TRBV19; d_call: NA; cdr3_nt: TGTGCCAGTAGTATTACAGTGAACTACAATGAGCAGTTCTTC; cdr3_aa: CASSITVNYNEQFF
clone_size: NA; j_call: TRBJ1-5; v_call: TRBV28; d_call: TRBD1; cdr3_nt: TGTGCCAGCAGGGCAGTGGGACAGGGTAATCAGCCCCAGCATTTT; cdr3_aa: CASRAVGQGNQPQHF
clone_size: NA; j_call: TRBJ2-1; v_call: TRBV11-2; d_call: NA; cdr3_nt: TGTGCCAGCAGCTTAGCCGGGAACGAGTTCTTC; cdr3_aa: CASSLAGNEFF
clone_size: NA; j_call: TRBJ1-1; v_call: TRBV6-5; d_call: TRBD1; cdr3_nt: TGTGCCAGTCAGGGGGCGGTAACTGAAGCTTTCTTT; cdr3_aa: CASQGAVTEAFF
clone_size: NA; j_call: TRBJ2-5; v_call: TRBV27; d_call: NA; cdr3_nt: TGTGCCAGCAGTTTATGGGGGGACGTCCCGGGGACCCAGTACTTC; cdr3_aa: CASSLWGDVPGTQYF
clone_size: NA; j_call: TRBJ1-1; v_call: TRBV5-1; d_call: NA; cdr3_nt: TGCGCCAGCAGCTTGGTACCGGGTACGAACACTGAAGCTTTCTTT; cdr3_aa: CASSLVPGTNTEAFF
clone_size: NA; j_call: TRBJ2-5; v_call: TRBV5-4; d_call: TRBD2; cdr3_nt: TGTGCCAGCAGCTGGAAGCGGGAGGGAGAGACCCAGTACTTC; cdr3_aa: CASSWKREGETQYF
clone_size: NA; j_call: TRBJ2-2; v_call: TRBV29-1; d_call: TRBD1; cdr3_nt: TGCAGCGCCACACAGGGGGCAAACACCGGGGAGCTGTTTTTT; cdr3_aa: CSATQGANTGELFF
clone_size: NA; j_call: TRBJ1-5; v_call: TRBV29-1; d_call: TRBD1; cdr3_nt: TGCAGCGTTGGCGGCTTACAGGGGCAGCCCCAGCATTTT; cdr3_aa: CSVGGLQGQPQHF
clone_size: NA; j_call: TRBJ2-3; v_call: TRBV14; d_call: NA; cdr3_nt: TGTGCCAGCAGCCAAGTGAGGACAGATACGCAGTATTTT; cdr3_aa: CASSQVRTDTQYF
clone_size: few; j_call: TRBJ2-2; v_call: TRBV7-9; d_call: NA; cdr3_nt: TGTGCCAGCAGCTTGTCCCGGGACACCGGGGAGCTGTTTTTT; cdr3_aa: CASSLSRDTGELFF
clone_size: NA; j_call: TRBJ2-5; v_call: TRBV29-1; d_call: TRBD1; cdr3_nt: TGCAGCGTTGGAGAGTCAGGGGGCGGAGGAGAGACCCAGTACTTC; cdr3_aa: CSVGESGGGGETQYF
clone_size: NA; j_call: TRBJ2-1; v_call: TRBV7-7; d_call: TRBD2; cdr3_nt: TGTGCTAGCAGCTCCCGAGGACTAGCGGGGAGTGAGCAGTTCTTC; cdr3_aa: CASSSRGLAGSEQFF
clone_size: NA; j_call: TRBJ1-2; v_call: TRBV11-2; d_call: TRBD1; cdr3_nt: TGTGCCAGCAGCCTACAGGGGGACGACCAAGGAGGCTACACCTTC; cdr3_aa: CASSLQGDDQGGYTF
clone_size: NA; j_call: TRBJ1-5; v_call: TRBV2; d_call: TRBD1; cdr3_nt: TGTGCCAGCAGTGAAGCGCTTCGAGGGGGCGGTCAGCCCCAGCATTTT; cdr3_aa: CASSEALRGGGQPQHF
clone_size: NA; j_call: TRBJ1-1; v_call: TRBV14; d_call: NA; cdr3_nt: TGTGCCAGCAGCCTAAAGGTTCGGGAAACTGAAGCTTTCTTT; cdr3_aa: CASSLKVRETEAFF
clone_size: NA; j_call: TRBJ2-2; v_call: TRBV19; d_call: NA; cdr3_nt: TGTGCCAGTAGTATCGGGGTCACCGGGGAGCTGTTTTTT; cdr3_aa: CASSIGVTGELFF
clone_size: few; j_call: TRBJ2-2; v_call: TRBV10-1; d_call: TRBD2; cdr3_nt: TGCGCCAGCAGTGAGAGGCTAGCGGGCACCGGGGAGCTGTTTTTT; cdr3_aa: CASSERLAGTGELFF
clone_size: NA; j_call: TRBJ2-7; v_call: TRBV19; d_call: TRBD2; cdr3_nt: TGTGCCAGTAGTACTTTAGCGGGACACTACGAGCAGTACTTC; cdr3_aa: CASSTLAGHYEQYF
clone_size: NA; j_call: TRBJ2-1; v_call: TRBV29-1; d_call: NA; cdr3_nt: TGCAGCGTTGAAGAGAGGACAGAACACAATGAGCAGTTCTTC; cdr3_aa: CSVEERTEHNEQFF
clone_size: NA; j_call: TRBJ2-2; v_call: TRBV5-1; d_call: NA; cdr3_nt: TGCGCCAGCAGCTTGCTCAGTTCGAACACCGGGGAGCTGTTTTTT; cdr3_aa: CASSLLSSNTGELFF
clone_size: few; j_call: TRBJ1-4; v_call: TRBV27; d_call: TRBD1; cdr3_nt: TGTGCCAGCAGTATCGGCTACTCAGGGGGGCATGAAAAACTGTTTTTT; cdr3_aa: CASSIGYSGGHEKLFF
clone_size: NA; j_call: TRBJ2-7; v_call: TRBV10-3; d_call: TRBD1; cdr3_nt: TGTGCCATCAGTGATCCCGGACAGGGGAGGAACGAGCAGTACTTC; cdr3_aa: CAISDPGQGRNEQYF